Listed here is a single T cell receptor beta chain. Other DNA sequences within the sample encode an identical CDR3. The data originate from a study of graft-versus-host responses after intestinal transplantation. Overall study context: The whole recipient group had anti-thymocyte globulin induction followed by tacrolimus and steroids for 2 to 3 years.

The assay was immunoSEQ multiplex PCR, and TCRdb's table has in-frame clones only and misses some. The sample includes about 39,000 clones, approximately 93% of them seen just once. V was pared by 4 bases and J by 5 bases, with 11 bases of the junction left unmatched. CDR3 length: 16 amino acids. CDR1 is MNHEY and CDR2 is SVGAGI in the germline V gene. The source of this sequence is a human patient who received an intestinal transplant, so some T cells may come from the graft donor. This rearrangement joins TRBV6-5 to TRBJ2-7; 10 bases match TRBD2. Specimen: PBMCs, collected less than 750 days after intestinal transplantation. The CDR3 nucleotides are TGTGCCAGCAGTTCTGATATTTCTAGCGGGGGTGACGAGCAGTACTTC. It is translated as CASSSDISSGGDEQYF.